These 27 T cell receptor beta chains share one sample of origin, sequenced in a study of vaccination effects on CD4 cells after COVID-19. Profiling relied on immunoSEQ multiplex PCR, and the TCRdb table lists in-frame clones only, not all of them. This sample has about 24,000 clones, with 81% found just once. These receptors have no identified antigens. Sequencing in the ViraFEST assay came after antigen-specific CD4+ T cells had been expanded with viral peptide pools, which were used to stimulate PBMC. Investigators separated out CD4+ T cells once less than 11 days of culture had passed. Every participant took two doses of the BNT162b2 or mRNA-1273 vaccine. The sequences come from CD4+ T cells from PBMCs cultured with SARS-CoV-2 spike peptides, collected after COVID-19 vaccination. Source of these receptors: a human donor who received a COVID-19 vaccine. Some clones in this sample may be carry-over from other donors' samples.

J is TRBJ2-7 and V is TRBV7-8; the D is unclear. The CDR3 sequence is 11 residues long. Germline V gives CDR1 SGHVS, CDR2 FQNEAQ. Trimming removed 3 bases at V and 7 bases at J, with 7 bases between. The CDR3 is CASSFDGEQYV. In DNA form, the CDR3 reads TGTGCCAGCAGCTTTGACGGTGAGCAGTACGTC.

This chain uses TRBV18 with TRBJ1-1; 9 positions agree with TRBD1. CDR1 is KGHSH and CDR2 is LQKENI in the germline V gene. CDR3 size: 16 residues. With 3 bases clipped from V and 1 base from J, the junction kept 6 bases outside the gene matches. The CDR3 DNA sequence: TGTGCCAGCTCACCGCCTGGGACAGGGAGGAACACTGAAGCTTTCTTT. Its translation: CASSPPGTGRNTEAFF.

The sample holds one count of this clone. This sequence joins TRBV25-1 and TRBJ1-2; the D is unclear. V was clipped by 3 bases and J by 7 bases, with 15 bases between them. Germline CDR1 reads MGHDK; CDR2 reads SYGVNS. CDR3 length: 14 residues. The CDR3 here is CASSEGDRGSGYTF. The CDR3 DNA follows: TGTGCCAGCAGTGAGGGTGATCGAGGGTCTGGCTACACCTTC.

This clone came up a few times. The V call is TRBV7-3, the J call TRBJ2-1; D gene ambiguous. Germline-derived CDR1 and CDR2 are SGHTA and FQGTGA. The CDR3 has 14 residues. Trimming cost V 5 bases and J 7 bases, with 15 bases left between them. CDR3 sequence: CASSRDRSGNEQFF. The CDR3, as DNA: TGTGCCAGCAGCAGAGATCGCTCGGGTAATGAGCAGTTCTTC.

This sequence joins TRBV30 and TRBJ1-2; no reliable D call. V dropped 3 bases and J dropped 0 bases, with 8 bases sitting between them. This CDR3 is built from 13 residues. CDR1 and CDR2 from the germline V gene are GTSNPN and SVGIG (reference sequence). The CDR3, as DNA: TGTGCCTGGAGCCAGGTCGCTAACTATGGCTACACCTTC. The encoded protein is CAWSQVANYGYTF.

The V and J genes are TRBV7-3 and TRBJ2-1, with D possibly called TRBD1 or TRBD2 (5 bases each). Trimming cost V 5 bases and J 5 bases, with 16 bases left between them. The CDR3 covers 15 residues. CDR1 is SGHTA, CDR2 FQGTGA, per germline. The CDR3 here is CASSQPRDDDNEQFF. DNA of the CDR3: TGTGCCAGCAGCCAACCCCGGGACGATGACAATGAGCAGTTCTTC.

V is TRBV2 and J is TRBJ1-2; 7 nucleotides match TRBD1. J gave up 5 bases and V 4 bases, and 4 bases lay outside the gene matches. From germline, CDR1 is SNHLY and CDR2 FYNNEI. The CDR3 sequence is 13 residues long. For the CDR3, the DNA is TGTGCCAGCAGTGTCGGACAGGATTATGGCTACACCTTC. This encodes CASSVGQDYGYTF.

The rearrangement joins TRBV2 to TRBJ1-2, with D possibly matching TRBD1 (5 bases). This CDR3 contains 14 residues. With 6 bases removed from V and 3 bases from J, the gap between germline ends came to 14 bases. Germline V CDR1 and CDR2: SNHLY, FYNNEI. The CDR3 region is CASRGQGIYYGYTF. The CDR3 coding sequence is TGTGCCAGCAGGGGTCAGGGTATTTACTATGGCTACACCTTC.

The chain joins TRBV7-3 to TRBJ2-2; 13 positions agree with TRBD2. This CDR3 is built from 17 residues. The V gene end was trimmed by 6 bases and the J gene end by 4 bases; junction bases not matched to a gene: 8. Germline lookup yields CDR1 SGHTA and CDR2 FQGTGA. This chain's CDR3 is CASSPGLAGVSTGELFF. The CDR3 DNA is TGTGCCAGCAGTCCCGGACTAGCGGGGGTGAGCACCGGGGAGCTGTTTTTT.

This clone was found a few times. The rearrangement links TRBV11-2 to TRBJ1-2; no firm D call. The length of the CDR3 is 15 residues. Per germline, CDR1 SGHAT and CDR2 FQNNGV. Trimming took off 5 bases at V and 4 bases at J, with 17 bases between the two ends. CDR3 DNA sequence: TGTGCCAGCAGCCACAGTCGTCGCGACATCTATGGCTACACCTTC. Translated, it gives CASSHSRRDIYGYTF. Variable domain in full (rest from reference TRBV11-2 and TRBJ1-2): EAGVAQSPRYKIIEKRQSVAFWCNPISGHATLYWYQQILGQGPKLLIQFQNNGVVDDSQLPKDRFSAERLKGVDSTLKIQPAKLEDSAVYLCASSHSRRDIYGYTFGSGTRLTVV.

The J gene is TRBJ2-2, the V gene TRBV7-2; 9 nucleotides agree with TRBD1. CDR1 is SGHTA, CDR2 FQGNSA, per germline. V dropped 1 base and J dropped 7; count of bases not matched to a gene: 7. This CDR3 is 16 amino acids long. CDR3 sequence (DNA): TGTGCCAGCAGCTTAGTCAACAGGGGGCAAGGCGGGGAGCTGTTTTTT. Encoded protein: CASSLVNRGQGGELFF.

The rearrangement links TRBV5-6 to TRBJ2-4; D gene ambiguous. Deletions cut 3 bases from V and 7 bases from J, with 8 bases between. The CDR3 length is 12 residues. The germline V gene encodes CDR1 SGHDT and CDR2 YYEEEE. CDR3 nucleotide sequence: TGTGCCAGCAGCTCGCCGACCAACATTCAGTACTTC. This sequence encodes CASSSPTNIQYF. The whole variable domain, remainder taken from reference TRBV5-6 and TRBJ2-4, is DAGVTQSPTHLIKTRGQQVTLRCSPKSGHDTVSWYQQALGQGPQFIFQYYEEEERQRGNFPDRFSGHQFPNYSSELNVNALLLGDSALYLCASSSPTNIQYFGAGTRLSVL.

Here the CDR3 DNA reads TGTGCCAGCAGCTCAAGACTAGATACCGGGGAGCTGTTTTTT. It translates to CASSSRLDTGELFF. The genes are TRBV5-5 and TRBJ2-2, with D tentatively TRBD2 (6 bases). CDR3 length equals 14 residues. Germline CDR1 reads SGHKS; CDR2 reads YYEKEE (reference sequence). The germline V and J ends were trimmed by 3 bases and 5 bases, with 11 bases remaining between them.

This chain uses TRBV5-1 with TRBJ1-5; D is unresolved. Germline-derived CDR1 and CDR2 are SGHRS and YFSETQ. With 5 bases removed from V and 3 bases from J, the gap between germline ends came to 9 bases. The CDR3 loop spans 13 amino acids. CDR3 region: CASSPGPNQPQHF. The CDR3 region has the DNA TGCGCCAGCAGTCCTGGGCCCAATCAGCCCCAGCATTTT.

The chain links TRBV28 to TRBJ1-2, with a tentative D call TRBD1 (5 bases). Trimming removed 7 bases from V and 5 bases from J, with 8 bases in between. Germline-derived CDR1 and CDR2 are MDHEN and SYDVKM. This CDR3 comprises 11 residues. The DNA for the CDR3 is TGTGCCAGCACTCCAGGGTATGGCTACACCTTC. This gives the protein CASTPGYGYTF.

This chain links TRBV5-1 with TRBJ2-1; 9 positions agree with TRBD1. CDR1 is SGHRS and CDR2 is YFSETQ in the germline V gene. The CDR3 runs 14 residues. With V trimmed by 4 bases and J by 7 bases, 6 bases remained unmatched. The CDR3 DNA reads TGCGCCAGCAGCGCGGGACAGGGTGGGAATGAGCAGTTCTTC. Translation: CASSAGQGGNEQFF. The variable domain in full, with the rest retrieved from reference TRBV5-1 and TRBJ2-1, is KAGVTQTPRYLIKTRGQQVTLSCSPISGHRSVSWYQQTPGQGLQFLFEYFSETQRNKGNFPGRFSGRQFSNSRSEMNVSTLELGDSALYLCASSAGQGGNEQFFGPGTRLTVL.

CDR3 protein: CASRRGQGGNEQYV. CDR3 nucleotide sequence: TGTGCCAGCAGGAGAGGACAGGGTGGCAACGAGCAGTACGTC. The chain joins TRBV6-5 to TRBJ2-7, with 8 positions matching TRBD1. CDR3 length: 14 amino acids. Germline trimming cut 6 bases from V and 5 bases from J; bases unmatched to any gene: 9. Germline-derived CDR1 and CDR2 are MNHEY and SVGAGI.

The chain joins TRBV3-1 (or the pseudogene TRBV3-2) to TRBJ1-1, with D uncertain. From germline, CDR1 is LGHDT and CDR2 YNNKEL (reference sequence). V was trimmed by 0 bases and J by 0 bases, leaving 8 bases between them. CDR3 length equals 15 residues. Here the CDR3 reads CASSQDRQMNTEAFF. CDR3 bases: TGTGCCAGCAGCCAAGATCGGCAGATGAACACTGAAGCTTTCTTT.

This rearrangement joins TRBV20-1 to TRBJ1-1; D gene unclear. V lost 3 bases and J lost 1, with 12 bases in between. The germline gives CDR1 DFQATT, CDR2 SNEGSKA (reference sequence). This CDR3 contains 14 residues. The CDR3 reads CSASTLRENTEAFF. CDR3 nucleotides: TGCAGTGCTAGTACTTTAAGGGAGAACACTGAAGCTTTCTTT.

The chain joins TRBV29-1 to TRBJ2-3; D unclear. This CDR3 comprises 11 residues. The germline V gene has CDR1 SQVTM and CDR2 ANQGSEA. V dropped 4 bases and J dropped 9 bases, with 11 bases sitting between them. The CDR3 coding sequence is TGCAGCGTTGCTCAGCCCAGCACGCAGTATTTT. Protein: CSVAQPSTQYF.

The chain combines TRBV19 with TRBJ2-4; TRBD2 matches 8 bases. Germline CDR1 LNHDA, CDR2 SQIVND (reference sequence). The CDR3 contains 16 residues. J lost 8 bases, V lost 3 bases, and 12 bases had no gene match. The CDR3 sequence: CASSIGGGLGNYIQYF. The CDR3 DNA reads TGTGCCAGTAGTATTGGCGGGGGGTTGGGGAATTACATTCAGTACTTC.

This chain links TRBV28 with TRBJ1-4; TRBD1 is a possible D gene (5 bases). This CDR3 has 15 amino acids. Germline V gene lookup returns CDR1 MDHEN and CDR2 SYDVKM. The ends were cut back, 3 bases at V and 5 bases at J, with 13 bases in the middle. The CDR3 bases are TGTGCCAGCAGTTTTGCTGGGACGGCCAATGAAAAACTGTTTTTT. Translating it yields CASSFAGTANEKLFF.

The rearrangement uses TRBV5-6 and TRBJ1-1; D not certain. CDR3 length: 14 residues. V was trimmed by 1 base and J by 11 bases, leaving 18 bases between them. Germline values: CDR1 SGHDT, CDR2 YYEEEE. The CDR3 sequence is CASSLYDRPVRAFF. The CDR3 region has the DNA TGTGCCAGCAGCTTGTACGACCGCCCCGTTAGGGCTTTCTTT.

V gene TRBV7-3 combines with J gene TRBJ1-5; 8 bases line up with TRBD1. The germline V gene has CDR1 SGHTA and CDR2 FQGTGA. The length of the CDR3 is 17 residues. J lost 2 bases, V lost 6 bases, and 12 bases had no gene match. The CDR3 DNA is TGTGCCAGCAGACACCTTGACAGGGGTAAAGGCAATCAGCCCCAGCATTTT. Its translation: CASRHLDRGKGNQPQHF.

The chain couples TRBV6-7 to TRBJ2-7; tentatively, D is TRBD1 or TRBD2 (5 bases each). TRBV6-7 qualifies as an ORF whose function is uncertain. The V end was cut by 0 bases, the J end by 5 bases, with 17 bases between. The CDR3 sequence is 16 residues long. CDR3: CASSYSREPPGHEQYV. The CDR3 DNA sequence: TGTGCCAGCAGTTACTCGCGTGAACCCCCGGGACACGAGCAGTACGTC.

The chain links TRBV14 to TRBJ2-2; D remains unclear. Germline lookup yields CDR1 SGHDN and CDR2 FVKESK. This CDR3 is built from 15 residues. The V end lost 1 base, the J end lost 1 base, and 7 bases lay between the germline ends. CDR3 region: CASSQVSGNTGELFF. For the CDR3, the DNA is TGTGCCAGCAGCCAAGTTTCCGGGAACACCGGGGAGCTGTTTTTT.

This clone has more than one count but fewer than ten. The V gene is TRBV6-5, the J gene TRBJ2-7; D is unclear. CDR3 length: 10 residues. The V and J ends lost 8 bases and 3 bases respectively, with 5 bases between them. In germline, CDR1 is MNHEY, CDR2 SVGAGI. The CDR3 reads CASPFYEQYV. The CDR3 DNA reads TGTGCCAGCCCTTTCTACGAGCAGTACGTC.